Reported below is one T cell receptor beta chain. This specimen includes other DNA sequences encoding the same CDR3. The CDR3 consists of 13 residues. The V and J ends lost 3 bases and 4 bases respectively, with 7 bases between them. How the authors handled the data: From reference gene primer amplification, estimates of nucleated cell counts were derived. Clones were sequenced by immunoSEQ multiplex PCR, and TCRdb holds only the in-frame ones, with some missing. V, J and clone size were drawn from that table, and D and trimming were deduced from the DNA. The data hold under 300,000 clones, with approximately 90% observed a single time. Which cohort a participant joined came from the clinical history participants gave. The data are from a study of blood T cell repertoires in COVID-19. Background on the study: Samples representing acute and convalescent COVID-19 were sourced from the United States, Italy and Spain. Sources were T cells, B-cell-depleted T cells, or PBMCs; the material itself was cDNA or gDNA.

The chain combines TRBV12-3 or TRBV12-4 with TRBJ1-5; a possible D gene is TRBD1 (5 bases). The clonotype comes from a woman between 18 and 29 years old who had recovered from COVID-19. The material sequenced was PBMCs or T cells enriched from blood (not recorded which). This chain's CDR3 is CASSFRGNQPQHF. The CDR3 nucleotides read TGTGCCAGCAGTTTTAGGGGAAATCAGCCCCAGCATTTT.